The 20 T cell receptor beta chains below come from one sample, sequenced in a study of cytomegalovirus exposure and HLA in healthy donors. The study ran its PCR with 60 Vbeta and 13 Jbeta primers. Produced via immunoSEQ multiplex PCR; TCRdb's table is partial and in-frame only. The table has under 150,000 clones, approximately 78% seen once. What was sequenced was PBMCs. The receptors originated from a woman aged 40 to 50 in good health and CMV-seropositive.

The DNA for the CDR3 is TGTGCCAGCTCTCAGACAGGGCTTCACACTGAAGCTTTCTTT. This sequence encodes CASSQTGLHTEAFF. This sequence joins TRBV28 and TRBJ1-1, with 7 nucleotides matching TRBD1. The V and J ends lost 8 bases and 3 bases, in that order; junction bases with no gene match: 9. The germline CDR1 and CDR2 sequences are MDHEN and SYDVKM. The CDR3 loop spans 14 amino acids.

The V gene is TRBV21-1, the J gene TRBJ1-1; the table assigns TRBD1, which was not confirmed against the DNA. TRBV21-1 is marked as a pseudogene. The CDR3 totals 14 residues. DNA for the CDR3: TGTGCCAGCAGCAAAGGACAGCTTAACACTGAAGCTTTCTTT. Protein sequence: CASSKGQLNTEAFF.

The chain carries TRBV6-6 and TRBJ2-2; 11 bases map to TRBD2. Unmatched junction bases numbered 3, after V lost 6 bases and J lost 0 bases. The CDR3 spans 16 residues. Germline V gives CDR1 MNHNY, CDR2 SVGAGI (reference sequence). CDR3 amino acids: CASRGLAEANTGELFF. The DNA for the CDR3 is TGTGCCAGCAGGGGACTAGCGGAAGCGAACACCGGGGAGCTGTTTTTT.

This chain links TRBV10-3 with TRBJ1-4; 12 bases map to TRBD1. Germline V lookup: CDR1 ENHRY, CDR2 SYGVKD. The CDR3 is made up of 16 amino acids. J lost 8 bases, V lost 10 bases, and 14 bases had no gene match. DNA of the CDR3: TGTGCCACCCCGGGACAGGGGGCTTCTTTTGGCGAAAAACTGTTTTTT. Translating gives CATPGQGASFGEKLFF.

Only a few counts were recorded for this clone. This chain joins TRBV4-2 and TRBJ2-7; 12 positions agree with TRBD2. This CDR3 has 15 residues. Germline lookup yields CDR1 LGHNA and CDR2 YNFKEQ. With 4 bases clipped from V and 3 bases from J, the junction kept 4 bases outside the gene matches. Written as DNA, the CDR3 is TGTGCCAGCAGCCTTCTGACTAGCGGGAGCTACGAGCAGTACTTC. As protein: CASSLLTSGSYEQYF.

The chain recombines TRBV9 with TRBJ1-2; no clear D. V shed 3 bases and J shed 10 bases, with 19 bases lying between them. The germline gives CDR1 SGDLS, CDR2 YYNGEE. There are 14 residues in the CDR3. This chain's CDR3 is CASSARQESMVYTF. As DNA, the CDR3 is TGTGCCAGCAGCGCCAGACAAGAGTCTATGGTCTACACCTTC.

Only one count was recorded for this clone. V gene TRBV6-6 combines with J gene TRBJ2-2; D is possibly TRBD1 (6 bases). Looked up from germline, CDR1 is MNHNY and CDR2 is SVGAGI (reference sequence). Trimming took 7 bases from V and 2 from J, leaving 11 bases between them. This CDR3 has 14 residues. The DNA of the CDR3 is TGTGCCAGCACCCCGGACAGCAACACCGGGGAGCTGTTTTTT. This encodes CASTPDSNTGELFF.

This chain links TRBV4-1 with TRBJ2-7, with 11 bases that match TRBD2. Germline CDR1 is MGHRA and CDR2 is YSYEKL. V was clipped by 1 base and J by 5 bases; unmatched bases: 1. The CDR3 is made up of 14 amino acids. DNA for the CDR3: TGCGCCAGCAGCCAAGGACTAGCGGGAAACGAGCAGTACTTC. Amino acids: CASSQGLAGNEQYF.

This clone was picked up a small number of times. This rearrangement joins TRBV6-1 to TRBJ2-1; D ambiguous. The CDR3 is made up of 11 amino acids. Trimming removed 6 bases at V and 11 bases at J, with 11 bases between. Germline CDR1 reads MNHNS; CDR2 reads SASEGT. The CDR3 DNA reads TGTGCCAGCAGGTCCGGAGATAAGCAGTTCTTC. This translates into CASRSGDKQFF.

The chain is built from TRBV7-2 and TRBJ2-7, with a tentative D call TRBD2 (5 bases). This CDR3 contains 12 residues. V lost 2 bases to trimming and J lost 4 bases, with 6 bases between them. Germline V gene data show CDR1 as SGHTA and CDR2 as FQGNSA. CDR3 loop: CASSLSGYEQYF. The CDR3 region has the DNA TGTGCCAGCAGCTTAAGCGGTTACGAGCAGTACTTC.

V is TRBV6-5 and J is TRBJ1-1; D is uncertain. Trimming left V 6 bases short and J 3 bases short, with 11 bases between. From germline, CDR1 is MNHEY and CDR2 SVGAGI. This CDR3 contains 13 residues. The DNA for the CDR3 is TGTGCCAGCAGACCCGGGTGGGACACTGAAGCTTTCTTT. Protein product: CASRPGWDTEAFF.

The CDR3 reads CASSLSGVYGYTF. The CDR3 DNA follows: TGTGCCAGCAGTTTATCAGGGGTATATGGCTACACCTTC. This chain links TRBV28 with TRBJ1-2; weak D call: TRBD1 (6 bases). The germline gives CDR1 MDHEN, CDR2 SYDVKM. Deletions cut 1 base from V and 5 bases from J, with 8 bases between. The CDR3 sequence is 13 residues long.

The genes are TRBV5-1 and TRBJ2-2, with D perhaps TRBD1 (6 bases). Germline CDR1 reads SGHRS; CDR2 reads YFSETQ. This CDR3 is 17 amino acids long. The ends were cut back, 1 base at V and 4 bases at J, with 17 bases in the middle. In DNA form, the CDR3 reads TGCGCCAGCAGCTTGCAAGTCGGACAGTACAGCACCGGGGAGCTGTTTTTT. Encoded protein: CASSLQVGQYSTGELFF. Full variable domain (rest looked up from reference TRBV5-1 and TRBJ2-2): KAGVTQTPRYLIKTRGQQVTLSCSPISGHRSVSWYQQTPGQGLQFLFEYFSETQRNKGNFPGRFSGRQFSNSRSEMNVSTLELGDSALYLCASSLQVGQYSTGELFFGEGSRLTVL.

This rearrangement joins TRBV6-5 to TRBJ2-3; perhaps TRBD2 as D (7 bases). V lost 8 bases, J lost 11 bases, and 14 bases lay in between. Germline V CDR1 and CDR2: MNHEY, SVGAGI. The CDR3 covers 11 residues. The CDR3 region is CASQGRGLQYF. The CDR3 DNA is TGTGCCAGCCAGGGGAGGGGATTGCAGTATTTT.

The V call is TRBV4-1, the J call TRBJ2-7; the match to TRBD2 covers 8 bases. Germline CDR1 MGHRA, CDR2 YSYEKL. V lost 5 bases to trimming and J lost 3 bases; unmatched junction nucleotides: 6. This CDR3 is 14 amino acids long. CDR3 nucleotide sequence: TGCGCCAGCAGCTTGACTAGCGATAACTACGAGCAGTACTTC. This encodes CASSLTSDNYEQYF.

The chain is built from TRBV2 and TRBJ2-5, with 9 bases fitting TRBD1. The V segment lost 7 bases and the J segment 4 bases; nucleotides outside the gene matches: 4. Per germline, CDR1 SNHLY and CDR2 FYNNEI. This CDR3 contains 13 residues. CDR3 protein: CASTWTGAETQYF. The CDR3 DNA reads as TGTGCCAGCACCTGGACAGGGGCAGAGACCCAGTACTTC.

J is TRBJ1-1 and V is TRBV28; 10 bases map to TRBD1. The CDR3 contains 16 residues. V trimming: 4 bases; J trimming: 0 bases; junction bases outside the gene matches: 5. In germline, CDR1 is MDHEN, CDR2 SYDVKM. CDR3 bases: TGTGCCAGCAGTTCGACAGGGGGCACTATGAACACTGAAGCTTTCTTT. Translating gives CASSSTGGTMNTEAFF.

The rearrangement joins TRBV6-6 to TRBJ2-5; 7 bases fit TRBD2. V was clipped by 8 bases and J by 3 bases; unmatched bases: 3. Per germline, CDR1 MNHNY and CDR2 SVGAGI (reference sequence). The CDR3 has 12 residues. CDR3 region: CASGTTKETQYF. The CDR3 region has the DNA TGTGCCAGCGGGACTACCAAAGAGACCCAGTACTTC.

This clone was observed a few times. This chain links TRBV29-1 with TRBJ1-5, with 8 bases aligning to TRBD1. Germline V gives CDR1 SQVTM, CDR2 ANQGSEA. The CDR3 consists of 13 residues. V gave up 2 bases and J gave up 4 bases; unmatched junction bases: 1. The CDR3 loop reads CSVETGGNQPQHF. CDR3 DNA sequence: TGCAGCGTTGAAACAGGGGGGAATCAGCCCCAGCATTTT.

This clone was observed a single time. The rearrangement links TRBV6-5 to TRBJ2-7, with 9 bases aligning to TRBD1. This CDR3 has 15 amino acids. Germline lookup yields CDR1 MNHEY and CDR2 SVGAGI. V lost 3 bases and J lost 4; bases outside the gene matches: 7. The CDR3 DNA is TGTGCCAGCAGTTATTCTCCGGGACAGGGTTACGAGCAGTACTTC. This sequence encodes CASSYSPGQGYEQYF.